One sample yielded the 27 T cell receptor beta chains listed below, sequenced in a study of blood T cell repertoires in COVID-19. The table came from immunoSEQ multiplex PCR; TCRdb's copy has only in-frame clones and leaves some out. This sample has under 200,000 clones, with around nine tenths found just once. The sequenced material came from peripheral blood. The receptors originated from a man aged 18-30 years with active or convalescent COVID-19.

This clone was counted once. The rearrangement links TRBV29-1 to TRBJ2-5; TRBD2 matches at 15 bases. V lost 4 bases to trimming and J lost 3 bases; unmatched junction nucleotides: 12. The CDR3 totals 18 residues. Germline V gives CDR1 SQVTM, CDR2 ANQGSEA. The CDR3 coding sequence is TGCAGCGTTGGATCAATTGGACTAGCGGGGGGGATAAAAGAGACCCAGTACTTC. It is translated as CSVGSIGLAGGIKETQYF.

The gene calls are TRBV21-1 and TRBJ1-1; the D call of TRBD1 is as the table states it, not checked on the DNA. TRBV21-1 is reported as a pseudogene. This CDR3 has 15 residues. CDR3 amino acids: CASSKEDRVNTEAFF. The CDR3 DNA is TGTGCCAGCAGCAAAGAGGACAGGGTCAACACTGAAGCTTTCTTT.

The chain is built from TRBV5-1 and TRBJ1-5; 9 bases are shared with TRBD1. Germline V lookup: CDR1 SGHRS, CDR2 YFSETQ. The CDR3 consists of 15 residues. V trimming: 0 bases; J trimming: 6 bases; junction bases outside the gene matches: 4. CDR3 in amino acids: CASSLGTGETQPQHF. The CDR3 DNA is TGCGCCAGCAGCTTGGGGACAGGGGAGACTCAGCCCCAGCATTTT.

Here the CDR3 reads CASSVGTSGNPYNEQFF. The CDR3 DNA reads TGCGCCAGCAGCGTTGGGACTAGCGGGAACCCCTACAATGAGCAGTTCTTC. V and J are TRBV5-1 and TRBJ2-1; 13 bases line up with TRBD2. Germline CDR1 reads SGHRS; CDR2 reads YFSETQ. The CDR3 is made up of 17 amino acids. V was clipped by 4 bases and J by 2 bases; unmatched bases: 6.

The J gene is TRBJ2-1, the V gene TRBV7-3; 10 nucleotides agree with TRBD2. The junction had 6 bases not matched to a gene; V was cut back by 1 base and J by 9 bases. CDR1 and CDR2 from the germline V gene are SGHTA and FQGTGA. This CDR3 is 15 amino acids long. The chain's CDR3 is CASSLSTSGKFEQFF. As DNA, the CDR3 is TGTGCCAGCAGCTTAAGCACTAGCGGGAAATTTGAGCAGTTCTTC. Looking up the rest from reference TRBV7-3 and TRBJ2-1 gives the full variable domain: GAGVSQTPSNKVTEKGKYVELRCDPISGHTALYWYRQSLGQGPEFLIYFQGTGAADDSGLPNDRFFAVRPEGSVSTLKIQRTERGDSAVYLCASSLSTSGKFEQFFGPGTRLTVL.

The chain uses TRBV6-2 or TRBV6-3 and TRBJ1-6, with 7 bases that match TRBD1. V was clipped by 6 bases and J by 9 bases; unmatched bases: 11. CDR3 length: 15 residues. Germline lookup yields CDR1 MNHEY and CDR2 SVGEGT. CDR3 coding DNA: TGTGCCAGCAGCCGTTCGTCAGGGGGACGTTCACCCCTCCACTTT. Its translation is CASSRSSGGRSPLHF.

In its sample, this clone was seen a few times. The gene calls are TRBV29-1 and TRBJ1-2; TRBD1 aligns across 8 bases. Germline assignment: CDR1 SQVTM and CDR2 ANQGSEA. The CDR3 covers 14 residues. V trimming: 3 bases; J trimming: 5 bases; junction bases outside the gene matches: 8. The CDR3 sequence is CSVDGTGRPYGYTF. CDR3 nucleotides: TGCAGCGTTGATGGGACAGGAAGGCCTTATGGCTACACCTTC.

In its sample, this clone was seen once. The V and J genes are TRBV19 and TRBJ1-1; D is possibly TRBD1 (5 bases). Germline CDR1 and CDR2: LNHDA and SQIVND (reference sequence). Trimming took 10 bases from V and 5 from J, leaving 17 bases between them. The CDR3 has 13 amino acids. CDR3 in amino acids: CATATGLGTEAFF. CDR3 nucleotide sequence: TGTGCCACCGCGACGGGACTTGGGACTGAAGCTTTCTTT.

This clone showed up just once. CDR3 loop: CASSSPATGSYNEQFF. The CDR3 DNA sequence: TGTGCCAGCAGCTCCCCTGCGACAGGGTCCTACAATGAGCAGTTCTTC. V gene TRBV7-8 combines with J gene TRBJ2-1; TRBD1 aligns across 7 bases. V shed 4 bases, J shed 1 base, and the junction held 7 bases outside the gene matches. The CDR3 length is 16 residues. Germline V gives CDR1 SGHVS, CDR2 FQNEAQ.

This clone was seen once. This CDR3 is CASRNGVKLGEQFF. As DNA, the CDR3 is TGTGCCAGCAGGAACGGAGTCAAGTTGGGTGAGCAGTTCTTC. The chain links TRBV6-5 to TRBJ2-1, with unresolved D. Trimming shortened V by 6 bases and J by 9 bases, and 18 bases separated the two germline ends. Germline CDR1 is MNHEY and CDR2 is SVGAGI. The CDR3 sequence is 14 residues long.

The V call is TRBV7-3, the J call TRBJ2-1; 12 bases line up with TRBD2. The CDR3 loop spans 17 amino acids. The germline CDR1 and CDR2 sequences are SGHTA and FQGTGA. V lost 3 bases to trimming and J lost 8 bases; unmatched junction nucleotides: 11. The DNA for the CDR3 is TGTGCCAGCAGCTTCCGTCTGACTAGCGGGAGTCAAGATGAGCAGTTCTTC. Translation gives CASSFRLTSGSQDEQFF. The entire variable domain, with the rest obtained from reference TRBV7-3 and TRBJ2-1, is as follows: GAGVSQTPSNKVTEKGKYVELRCDPISGHTALYWYRQSLGQGPEFLIYFQGTGAADDSGLPNDRFFAVRPEGSVSTLKIQRTERGDSAVYLCASSFRLTSGSQDEQFFGPGTRLTVL.

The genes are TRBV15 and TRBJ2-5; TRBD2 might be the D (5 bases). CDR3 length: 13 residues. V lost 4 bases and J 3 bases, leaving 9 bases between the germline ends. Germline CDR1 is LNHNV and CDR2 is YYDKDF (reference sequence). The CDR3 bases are TGTGCCACCAGCACGGACTCAAAAGAGACCCAGTACTTC. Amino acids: CATSTDSKETQYF.

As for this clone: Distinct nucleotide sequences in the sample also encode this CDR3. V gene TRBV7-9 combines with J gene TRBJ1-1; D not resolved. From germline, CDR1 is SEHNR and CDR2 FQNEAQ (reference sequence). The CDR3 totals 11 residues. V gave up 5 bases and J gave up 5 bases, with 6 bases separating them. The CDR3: CASSPGTEAFF. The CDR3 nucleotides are TGTGCCAGCAGCCCCGGGACTGAAGCTTTCTTT.

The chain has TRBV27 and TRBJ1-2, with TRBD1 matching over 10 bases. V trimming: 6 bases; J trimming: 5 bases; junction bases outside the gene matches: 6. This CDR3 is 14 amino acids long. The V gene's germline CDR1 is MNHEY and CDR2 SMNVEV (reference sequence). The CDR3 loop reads CASRPGTGVYGYTF. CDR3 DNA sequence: TGTGCCAGCAGGCCCGGGACAGGGGTATATGGCTACACCTTC.

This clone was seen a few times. The CDR3 protein is CAWTQGLNTEAFF. CDR3 DNA sequence: TGTGCCTGGACGCAGGGCCTGAACACTGAAGCTTTCTTT. This chain links TRBV30 with TRBJ1-1; TRBD1 might be the D (5 bases). The CDR3 sequence is 13 residues long. In germline, CDR1 is GTSNPN, CDR2 SVGIG (reference sequence). With 4 bases removed from V and 0 bases from J, the gap between germline ends came to 9 bases.

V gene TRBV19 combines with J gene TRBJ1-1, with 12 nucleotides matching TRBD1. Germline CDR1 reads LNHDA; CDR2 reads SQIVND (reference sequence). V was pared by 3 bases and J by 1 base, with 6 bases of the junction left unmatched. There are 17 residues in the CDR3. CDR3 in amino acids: CASSIVGQGAGNTEAFF. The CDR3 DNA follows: TGTGCCAGTAGTATCGTGGGACAGGGGGCAGGGAACACTGAAGCTTTCTTT. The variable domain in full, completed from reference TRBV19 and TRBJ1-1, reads DGGITQSPKYLFRKEGQNVTLSCEQNLNHDAMYWYRQDPGQGLRLIYYSQIVNDFQKGDIAEGYSVSREKKESFPLTVTSAQKNPTAFYLCASSIVGQGAGNTEAFFGQGTRLTVV.

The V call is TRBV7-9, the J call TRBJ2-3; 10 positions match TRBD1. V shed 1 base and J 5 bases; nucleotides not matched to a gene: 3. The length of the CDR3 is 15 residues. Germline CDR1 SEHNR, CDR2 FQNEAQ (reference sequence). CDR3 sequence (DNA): TGTGCCAGCAGCTTAGGGGACAGGGGAGGAGATACGCAGTATTTT. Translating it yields CASSLGDRGGDTQYF. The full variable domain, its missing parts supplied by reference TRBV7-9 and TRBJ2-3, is DTGVSQNPRHKITKRGQNVTFRCDPISEHNRLYWYRQTLGQGPEFLTYFQNEAQLEKSRLLSDRFSAERPKGSFSTLEIQRTEQGDSAMYLCASSLGDRGGDTQYFGPGTRLTVL.

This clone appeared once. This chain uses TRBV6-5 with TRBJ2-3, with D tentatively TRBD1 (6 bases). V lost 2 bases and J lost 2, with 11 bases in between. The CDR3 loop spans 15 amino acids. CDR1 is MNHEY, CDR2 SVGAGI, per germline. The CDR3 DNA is TGTGCCAGCAGTTACGACAGGTCCAACACAGATACGCAGTATTTT. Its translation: CASSYDRSNTDTQYF.

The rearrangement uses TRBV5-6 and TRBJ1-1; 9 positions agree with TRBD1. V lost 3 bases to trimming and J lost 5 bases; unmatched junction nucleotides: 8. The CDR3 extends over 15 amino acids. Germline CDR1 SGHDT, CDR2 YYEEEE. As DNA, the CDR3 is TGTGCCAGCAGCTCCGCTGGACAGGGGTGGACTGAAGCTTTCTTT. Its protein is CASSSAGQGWTEAFF.

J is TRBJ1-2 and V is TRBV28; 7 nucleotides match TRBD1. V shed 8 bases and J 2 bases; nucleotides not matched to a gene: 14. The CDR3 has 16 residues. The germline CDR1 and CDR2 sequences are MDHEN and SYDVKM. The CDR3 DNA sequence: TGTGCCAGCTTTAGAGAACAGGGGATTCTCAACTATGGCTACACCTTC. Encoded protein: CASFREQGILNYGYTF.

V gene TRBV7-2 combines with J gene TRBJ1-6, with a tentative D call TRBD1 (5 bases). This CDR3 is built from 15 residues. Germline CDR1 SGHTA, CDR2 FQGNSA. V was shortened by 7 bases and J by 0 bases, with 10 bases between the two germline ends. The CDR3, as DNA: TGTGCCAGCACCAGGACAAGCTCCTATAATTCACCCCTCCACTTT. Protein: CASTRTSSYNSPLHF.

The CDR3: CGTRAGYF. The CDR3 DNA reads as TGTGGCACGCGGGCAGGGTACTTC. The J gene is TRBJ2-4, the V gene TRBV2; D perhaps matches TRBD2 (5 bases). The CDR3 sequence is 8 residues long. The germline gives CDR1 SNHLY, CDR2 FYNNEI.

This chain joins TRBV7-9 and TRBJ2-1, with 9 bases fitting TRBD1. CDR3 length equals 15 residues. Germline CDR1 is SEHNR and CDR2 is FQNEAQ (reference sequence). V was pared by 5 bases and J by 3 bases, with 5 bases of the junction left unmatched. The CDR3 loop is CASSAGQGGYNEQFF. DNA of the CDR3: TGTGCCAGCAGCGCGGGACAGGGTGGCTACAATGAGCAGTTCTTC.

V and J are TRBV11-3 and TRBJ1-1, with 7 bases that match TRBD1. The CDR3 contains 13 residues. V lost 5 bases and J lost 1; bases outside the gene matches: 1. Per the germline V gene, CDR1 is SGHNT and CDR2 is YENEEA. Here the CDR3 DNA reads TGTGCCAGCAGCGCAGGGGGGAACACTGAAGCTTTCTTT. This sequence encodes CASSAGGNTEAFF.

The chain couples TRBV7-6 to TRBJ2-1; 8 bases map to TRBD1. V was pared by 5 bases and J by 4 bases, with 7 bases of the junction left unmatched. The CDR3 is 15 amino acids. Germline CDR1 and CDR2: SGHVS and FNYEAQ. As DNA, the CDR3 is TGTGCCAGCAGCCCCGGACAGGGAATTTACAATGAGCAGTTCTTC. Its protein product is CASSPGQGIYNEQFF.

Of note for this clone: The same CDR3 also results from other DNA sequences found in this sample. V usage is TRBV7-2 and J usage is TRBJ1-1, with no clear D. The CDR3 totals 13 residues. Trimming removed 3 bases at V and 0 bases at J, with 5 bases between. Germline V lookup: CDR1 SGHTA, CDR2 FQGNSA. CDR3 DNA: TGTGCCAGCAGCTTCCTACTGAACACTGAAGCTTTCTTT. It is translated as CASSFLLNTEAFF.

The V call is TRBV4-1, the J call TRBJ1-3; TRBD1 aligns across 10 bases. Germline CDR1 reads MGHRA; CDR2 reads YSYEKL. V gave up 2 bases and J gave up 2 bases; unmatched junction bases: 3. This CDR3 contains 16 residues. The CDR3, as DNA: TGCGCCAGCAGCCAACCGGGACAGGGGACTGGAAACACCATATATTTT. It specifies CASSQPGQGTGNTIYF.